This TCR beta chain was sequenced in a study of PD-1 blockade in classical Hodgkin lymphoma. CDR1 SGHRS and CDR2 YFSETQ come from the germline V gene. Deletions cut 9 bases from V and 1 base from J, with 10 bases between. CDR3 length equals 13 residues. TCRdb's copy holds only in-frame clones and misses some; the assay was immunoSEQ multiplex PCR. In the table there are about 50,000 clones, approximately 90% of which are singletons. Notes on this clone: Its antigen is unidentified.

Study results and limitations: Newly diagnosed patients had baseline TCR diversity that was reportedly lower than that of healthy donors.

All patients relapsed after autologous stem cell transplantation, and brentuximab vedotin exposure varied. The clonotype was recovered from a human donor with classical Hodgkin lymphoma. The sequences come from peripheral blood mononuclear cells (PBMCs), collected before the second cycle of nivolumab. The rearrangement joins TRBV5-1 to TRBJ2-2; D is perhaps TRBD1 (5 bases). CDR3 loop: CATGQGNTGELFF. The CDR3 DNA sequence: TGCGCCACCGGACAAGGGAACACCGGGGAGCTGTTTTTT.